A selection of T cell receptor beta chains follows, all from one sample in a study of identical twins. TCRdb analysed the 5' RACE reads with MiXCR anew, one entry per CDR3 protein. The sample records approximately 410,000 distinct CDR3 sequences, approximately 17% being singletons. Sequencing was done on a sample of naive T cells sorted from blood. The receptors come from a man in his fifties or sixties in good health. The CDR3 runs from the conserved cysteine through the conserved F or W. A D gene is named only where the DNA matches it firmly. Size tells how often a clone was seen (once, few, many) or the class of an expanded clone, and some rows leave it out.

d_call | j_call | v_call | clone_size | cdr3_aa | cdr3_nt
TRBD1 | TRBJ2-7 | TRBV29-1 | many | CSAEGTGGYEQYF | TGCAGCGCCGAGGGTACAGGGGGCTACGAGCAGTACTTC
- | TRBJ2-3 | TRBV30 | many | CAWSDGGWDTQYF | TGTGCCTGGAGTGACGGGGGCTGGGATACGCAGTATTTT
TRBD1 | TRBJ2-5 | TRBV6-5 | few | CASSYGTEETQYF | TGTGCCAGCAGTTACGGGACAGAAGAGACCCAGTACTTC
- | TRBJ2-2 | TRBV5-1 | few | CASSKMLGTPVSGELFF | TGCGCCAGCAGCAAGATGTTAGGGACCCCTGTGTCCGGGGAGCTGTTTTTT
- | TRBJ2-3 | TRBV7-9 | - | CASSLFDTQYF | TGTGCCAGCAGCTTATTTGATACGCAGTATTTT
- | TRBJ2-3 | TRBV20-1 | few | CSARVPGLVSTDTQYF | TGCAGTGCTAGAGTCCCGGGACTTGTTAGCACAGATACGCAGTATTTT
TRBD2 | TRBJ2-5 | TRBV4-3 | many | CASSQGNAGVVETQYF | TGCGCCAGCAGCCAAGGCAATGCGGGAGTCGTGGAGACCCAGTACTTC
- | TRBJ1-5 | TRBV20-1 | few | CSARASGNQPQHF | TGCAGTGCTAGAGCTTCGGGGAATCAGCCCCAGCATTTT
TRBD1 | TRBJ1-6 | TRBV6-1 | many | CASSPDRPLGTYNSPLHF | TGTGCCAGCAGTCCGGACAGGCCCTTAGGGACCTATAATTCACCCCTCCACTTT
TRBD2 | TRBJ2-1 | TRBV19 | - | CASSIGLGRRNEQFF | TGTGCCAGTAGTATTGGACTAGGAAGGAGGAATGAGCAGTTCTTC
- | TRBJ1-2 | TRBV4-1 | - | CASSQDRRGRGYGYTF | TGCGCCAGCAGCCAAGATAGGAGGGGCCGAGGCTATGGCTACACCTTC
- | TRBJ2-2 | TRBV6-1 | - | CASSEAGNTGELFF | TGTGCCAGCAGTGAAGCAGGGAACACCGGGGAGCTGTTTTTT
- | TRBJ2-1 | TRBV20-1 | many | CSATGTLRNNEQFF | TGCAGTGCAACCGGGACACTGAGGAATAATGAGCAGTTCTTC
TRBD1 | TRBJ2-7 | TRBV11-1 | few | CASSLAPTGYDEQYF | TGTGCCAGCAGCTTAGCGCCGACAGGGTACGACGAGCAGTACTTC